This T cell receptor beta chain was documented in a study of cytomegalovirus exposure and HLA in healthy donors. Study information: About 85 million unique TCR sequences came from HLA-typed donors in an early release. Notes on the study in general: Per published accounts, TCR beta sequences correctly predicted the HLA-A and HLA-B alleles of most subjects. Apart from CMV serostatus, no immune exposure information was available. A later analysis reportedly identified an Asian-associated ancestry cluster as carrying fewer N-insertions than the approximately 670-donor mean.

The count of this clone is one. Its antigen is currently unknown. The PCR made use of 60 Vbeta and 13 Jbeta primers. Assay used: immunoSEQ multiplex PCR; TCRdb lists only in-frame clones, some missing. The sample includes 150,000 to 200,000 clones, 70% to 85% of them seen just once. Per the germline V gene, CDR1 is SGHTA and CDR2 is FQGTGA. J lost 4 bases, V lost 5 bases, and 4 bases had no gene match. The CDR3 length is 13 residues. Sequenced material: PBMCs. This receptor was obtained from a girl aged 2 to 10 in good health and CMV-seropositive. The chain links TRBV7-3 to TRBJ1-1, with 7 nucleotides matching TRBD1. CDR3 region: CASSADRATEAFF. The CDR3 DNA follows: TGTGCCAGCAGCGCCGACAGGGCCACTGAAGCTTTCTTT.